This is a list of T cell receptor beta chains from one sample in a study of technical replicates of blood from a few donors. TCRdb's table, derived via immunoSEQ multiplex PCR, lists solely in-frame clones and lacks some. The profile shows approximately 77,000 clones, 85% to 95% of them singletons. The sample taken for sequencing was T cells isolated from PBMCs. Every receptor here comes from a human donor in good health. The CDR3 runs from the conserved cysteine through the conserved F or W. The D gene is left open where the match is weak. Expanded clones get a size class; other rows say once, few or many, or leave the size out.

D gene	V gene	J gene	clone size	CDR3 protein	CDR3 DNA
TRBD2	TRBV5-1	TRBJ2-7	once	CASSLQREAYYEQYF	TGCGCCAGCAGTCTACAGCGGGAGGCCTACTACGAGCAGTACTTC
TRBD1	TRBV28	TRBJ2-7	-	CASSWTGSYEQYF	TGTGCCAGCAGTTGGACAGGGTCTTACGAGCAGTACTTC
TRBD1	TRBV6-5	TRBJ2-1	-	CASRTGGEYNEQFF	TGTGCCAGCAGGACAGGGGGCGAGTACAATGAGCAGTTCTTC
-	TRBV7-2	TRBJ2-3	-	CASHLAGTDTQYF	TGTGCCAGCCACTTGGCGGGCACAGATACGCAGTATTTT
-	TRBV6-1	TRBJ2-1	-	CASTWTVPNNEQFF	TGTGCCAGCACTTGGACTGTACCTAACAATGAGCAGTTCTTC
TRBD2	TRBV11-2	TRBJ2-7	-	CASSSGTSGIYEQYF	TGTGCCAGCAGCTCAGGGACTAGCGGGATATACGAGCAGTACTTC
-	TRBV30	TRBJ2-1	-	CAWSVGLSNEQFF	TGTGCCTGGAGTGTGGGACTCAGCAATGAGCAGTTCTTC
TRBD1	TRBV27	TRBJ2-1	once	CASSWGQGYSEQFF	TGTGCCAGCAGTTGGGGACAGGGGTACAGTGAGCAGTTCTTC
-	TRBV10-3	TRBJ2-2	-	CAISEQSAGELFF	TGTGCCATCAGTGAGCAGAGCGCCGGGGAGCTGTTTTTT
TRBD2	TRBV10-3	TRBJ2-1	-	CAIRVSGREDEQFF	TGTGCCATCAGAGTTAGCGGGAGGGAAGATGAGCAGTTCTTC
-	TRBV7-9	TRBJ2-7	-	CASSPEQGSSYEQYF	TGTGCCAGCAGCCCTGAGCAGGGGTCTTCCTACGAGCAGTACTTC